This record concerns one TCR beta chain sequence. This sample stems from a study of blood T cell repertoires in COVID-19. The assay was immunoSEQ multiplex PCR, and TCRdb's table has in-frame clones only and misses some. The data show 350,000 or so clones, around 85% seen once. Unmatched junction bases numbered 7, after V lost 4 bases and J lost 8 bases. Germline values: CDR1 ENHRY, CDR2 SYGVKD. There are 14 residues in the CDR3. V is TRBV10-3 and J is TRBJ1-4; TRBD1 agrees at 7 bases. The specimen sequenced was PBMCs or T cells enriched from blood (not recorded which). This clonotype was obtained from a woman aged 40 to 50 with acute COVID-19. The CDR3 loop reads CAISGQGGREKLFF. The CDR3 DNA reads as TGTGCCATCAGTGGACAGGGAGGAAGGGAAAAACTGTTTTTT.